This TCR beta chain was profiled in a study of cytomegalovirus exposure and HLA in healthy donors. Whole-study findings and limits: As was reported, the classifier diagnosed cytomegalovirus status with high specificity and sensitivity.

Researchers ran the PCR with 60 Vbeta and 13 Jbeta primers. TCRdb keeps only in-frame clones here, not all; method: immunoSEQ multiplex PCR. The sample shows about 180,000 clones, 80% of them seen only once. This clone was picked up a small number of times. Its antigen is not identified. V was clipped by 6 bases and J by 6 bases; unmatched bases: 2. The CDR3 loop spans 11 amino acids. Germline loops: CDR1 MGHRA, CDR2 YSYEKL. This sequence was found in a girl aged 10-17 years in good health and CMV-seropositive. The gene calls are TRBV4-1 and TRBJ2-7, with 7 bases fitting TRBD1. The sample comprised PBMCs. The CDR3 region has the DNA TGCGCCAGCAGTAGGGGGCCCGAGCAGTACTTC. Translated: CASSRGPEQYF.